The entry that follows covers one T cell receptor (beta chain) sequence. The sample originates from a study of T cell changes during pregnancy in multiple sclerosis. The germline V gene encodes CDR1 MNHEY and CDR2 SMNVEV (reference sequence). V shed 5 bases and J shed 2 bases, with 10 bases lying between them. The CDR3 contains 14 residues. The data were produced by immunoSEQ multiplex PCR, yet TCRdb's version contains in-frame clones alone and is incomplete. The data hold approximately 99,000 clones, with approximately 93% observed a single time. This clonotype was sampled from a female donor with multiple sclerosis, enrolled in a pregnancy study. The chain couples TRBV27 to TRBJ1-5, with D possibly matching TRBD1 (6 bases). Here the sequenced sample was peripheral blood, taken after pregnancy. The CDR3 is CASSLRQGNQPQHF. CDR3 DNA: TGTGCCAGCAGTCTAAGACAGGGCAATCAGCCCCAGCATTTT.